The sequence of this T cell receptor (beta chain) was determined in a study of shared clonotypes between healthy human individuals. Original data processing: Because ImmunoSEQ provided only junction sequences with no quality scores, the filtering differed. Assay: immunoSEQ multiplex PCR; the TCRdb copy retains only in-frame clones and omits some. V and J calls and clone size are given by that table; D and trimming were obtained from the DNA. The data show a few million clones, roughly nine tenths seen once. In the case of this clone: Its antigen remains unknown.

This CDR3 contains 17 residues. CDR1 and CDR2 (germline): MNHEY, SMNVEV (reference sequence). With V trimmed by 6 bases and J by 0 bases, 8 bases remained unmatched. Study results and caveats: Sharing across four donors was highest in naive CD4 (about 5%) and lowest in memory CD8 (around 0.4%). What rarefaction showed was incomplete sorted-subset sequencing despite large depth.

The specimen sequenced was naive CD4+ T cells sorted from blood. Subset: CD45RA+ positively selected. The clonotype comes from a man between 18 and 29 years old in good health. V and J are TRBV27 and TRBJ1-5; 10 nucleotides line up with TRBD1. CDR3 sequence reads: CASRRQGARYSNQPQHF. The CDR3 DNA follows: TGTGCCAGCAGAAGACAGGGGGCCCGGTATAGCAATCAGCCCCAGCATTTT.